Each of the 22 T cell receptor beta chains below was sequenced from the same sample in a study of breast tumors, draining lymph nodes, adjacent tissues. One entry per CDR3 protein, called by TCRdb with MiXCR from the multiplex PCR reads. This table holds 20,000 to 25,000 distinct CDR3 sequences, roughly 60% found once. The specimen sequenced was breast tumor tissue. The receptors shown here come from a female donor with breast cancer. Some clones in this sample may be carry-over from other donors' samples.

The chain has TRBV5-1 and TRBJ1-6; 10 bases fit TRBD1. Germline V gene data show CDR1 as SGHRS and CDR2 as YFSETQ. The CDR3 spans 21 residues. V lost 4 bases and J lost 13; bases outside the gene matches: 29. In DNA form, the CDR3 reads TGCGCCAGCAGCCCAGGCGGGACAGGGGACGCGTCTACCCCCGGGAATCTTCCCCTCCACTTT. Translation: CASSPGGTGDASTPGNLPLHF.

This clonotype was counted ten times or more. The chain's CDR3 is CASSYSRTGGFYGYTF. DNA of the CDR3: TGTGCCAGCAGTTACTCGAGGACAGGGGGCTTCTATGGCTACACCTTC. This chain joins TRBV6-5 and TRBJ1-2, with 11 bases identical to TRBD1. The V segment lost 0 bases and the J segment 4 bases; nucleotides outside the gene matches: 4. Germline V gene data show CDR1 as MNHEY and CDR2 as SVGAGI. The CDR3 consists of 16 residues.

In its sample, this clonotype was seen many times. The chain carries TRBV12-5 and TRBJ1-1, with D uncertain. The CDR3 has 13 residues. Per the germline V gene, CDR1 is LGHNT and CDR2 is FRNRAP. V was clipped by 4 bases and J by 2 bases, with 8 bases between them. As DNA, the CDR3 is TGTGCTAGTGGTTACATCGAAAACACTGAAGCTTTCTTT. This translates into CASGYIENTEAFF. Full variable domain (outside the CDR3, taken from reference TRBV12-5 and TRBJ1-1): DARVTQTPRHKVTEMGQEVTMRCQPILGHNTVFWYRQTMMQGLELLAYFRNRAPLDDSGMPKDRFSAEMPDATLATLKIQPSEPRDSAVYFCASGYIENTEAFFGQGTRLTVV.

Many counts were recorded for this clonotype. One end of the junction varies from germline; a read error may be responsible. The chain has TRBV6-5 and TRBJ1-2; 11 bases fit TRBD1. The CDR3 consists of 16 residues. CDR1 is MNHEY and CDR2 is SVGAGI in the germline V gene. The CDR3 region is CASSHSRTGGFYGYTF. Here the CDR3 DNA reads TGTGCCAGCAGTCACTCGAGGACAGGGGGCTTCTATGGCTACACCTTC.

V usage is TRBV29-1 and J usage is TRBJ1-2; 7 bases match TRBD1. The CDR3 contains 12 residues. Germline loops: CDR1 SQVTM, CDR2 ANQGSEA. V dropped 7 bases and J dropped 8; count of bases not matched to a gene: 10. CDR3 region: CSDMTGSSGYTF. The DNA of the CDR3 is TGCAGCGATATGACAGGGTCAAGCGGCTACACCTTC.

CDR3 in amino acids: CATSVSANYGYTF. The CDR3 DNA is TGTGCCACCAGTGTGTCAGCTAACTATGGCTACACCTTC. The J gene is TRBJ1-2, the V gene TRBV24-1; D gene unclear. The CDR3 spans 13 residues. V lost 5 bases and J 0 bases, leaving 6 bases between the germline ends. Germline V CDR1 and CDR2: KGHDR, SFDVKD.

CDR3 DNA sequence: TGCAGTGCCAGTAGTAAAAACACCGGGGAGCTGTTTTTT. Its translation is CSASSKNTGELFF. The rearrangement uses TRBV20-1 and TRBJ2-2; D is uncertain. Looked up from germline, CDR1 is DFQATT and CDR2 is SNEGSKA (reference sequence). Trimming left V 6 bases short and J 2 bases short, with 10 bases between. This CDR3 region has 13 residues.

This chain connects TRBV6-2 or TRBV6-3 to TRBJ2-7, with 12 bases matching TRBD2. CDR3 length: 15 amino acids. V was pared by 6 bases and J by 3 bases, with 6 bases of the junction left unmatched. In germline, CDR1 is MNHEY, CDR2 SVGEGT. CDR3 amino acids: CASRRLAGEVYEQYF. The CDR3 nucleotides read TGTGCCAGCAGGCGACTAGCGGGAGAAGTCTACGAGCAGTACTTC.

Regarding this clonotype: The CDR3 carries no conserved terminal phenylalanine or tryptophan, so it likely arises from a read error. The J gene is TRBJ2-5, the V gene TRBV6-4, with D possibly being TRBD1 (6 bases). The V gene's germline CDR1 is MRHNA and CDR2 SNTAGT. CDR3 length equals 13 residues. Trimming took 8 bases from V and 5 from J, leaving 15 bases between them. This chain's CDR3 is CASRRDRRETQYC. The CDR3 coding sequence is TGTGCCAGCCGACGCGACAGGCGGGAGACCCAGTACTGC.

The CDR3 DNA follows: TGTGCCAGAAGACTAGCGGGGGCCGAGCAGTACTTC. Translation: CARRLAGAEQYF. The J gene is TRBJ2-7, the V gene TRBV6-5; 12 positions agree with TRBD2. CDR1 is MNHEY and CDR2 is SVGAGI in the germline V gene. The V segment lost 9 bases and the J segment 6 bases; nucleotides outside the gene matches: 3. The CDR3 contains 12 residues.

The CDR3 DNA follows: TGCGCCAGCAGCTTGCCCCTCGGGGGCTACACCTTC. Amino acid sequence: CASSLPLGGYTF. The rearrangement joins TRBV5-1 to TRBJ1-2; D ambiguous. The V end lost 1 base, the J end lost 8 bases, and 9 bases lay between the germline ends. Germline V gene lookup returns CDR1 SGHRS and CDR2 YFSETQ. The CDR3 runs 12 residues.

V usage is TRBV18 and J usage is TRBJ1-5, with a weak D call TRBD1 (6 bases). Germline V gene data show CDR1 as KGHSH and CDR2 as LQKENI. This CDR3 contains 14 residues. Trimming cost V 5 bases and J 1 base, with 9 bases left between them. The CDR3 nucleotides read TGTGCCAGCTCAGGGACAATCAGCAATCAGCCCCAGCATTTT. The encoded protein is CASSGTISNQPQHF.

The V and J genes are TRBV19 and TRBJ1-5, with 9 bases fitting TRBD1. J was trimmed by 6 bases and V by 4 bases; bases with no gene match: 7. Per the germline V gene, CDR1 is LNHDA and CDR2 is SQIVND (reference sequence). CDR3 length: 15 residues. As DNA, the CDR3 is TGTGCCAGTAGTAAGATGACAGGGGGAAGTCAGCCCCAGCATTTT. It codes for CASSKMTGGSQPQHF.

This clonotype showed up many times. The rearrangement links TRBV6-2 or TRBV6-3 to TRBJ1-2; D is unclear. V was clipped by 2 bases and J by 0 bases, with 16 bases between them. The germline CDR1 and CDR2 sequences are MNHEY and SVGEGT. This CDR3 is 17 amino acids long. CDR3 protein: CASSYPSEGYANYGYTF. As DNA, the CDR3 is TGTGCCAGCAGTTACCCTTCTGAGGGATACGCTAACTATGGCTACACCTTC.

Concerning this clonotype itself: One end of the junction is discordant with germline, which a read error may explain. This sequence joins TRBV6-5 and TRBJ1-2; 11 nucleotides align to TRBD1. Per the germline V gene, CDR1 is MNHEY and CDR2 is SVGAGI. This CDR3 has 16 residues. CDR3: CASSNSRTGGLYGYTF. In DNA, the CDR3 is TGTGCCAGCAGTAACTCCCGGACAGGGGGCCTCTATGGCTACACCTTC.

This clonotype was picked up many times. The V gene is TRBV6-2 or TRBV6-3, the J gene TRBJ2-3, with a possible D match to TRBD1 (7 bases). CDR3 length: 12 amino acids. Trimming shortened V by 7 bases and J by 8 bases, and 13 bases separated the two germline ends. Germline V gives CDR1 MNHEY, CDR2 SVGEGT. Here the CDR3 reads CASTAQGGTQYF. CDR3 nucleotides: TGTGCCAGCACCGCGCAGGGGGGTACGCAGTATTTT.

The J gene is TRBJ1-3, the V gene TRBV7-8; D unresolved. V lost 1 base to trimming and J lost 8 bases, with 3 bases between them. The V gene's germline CDR1 is SGHVS and CDR2 FQNEAQ. The CDR3 contains 11 residues. The CDR3 loop reads CASSLDYTIYF. In nucleotides, the CDR3 is TGTGCCAGCAGCTTAGATTACACCATATATTTT.

There are many counts of this clonotype. This chain uses TRBV6-5 with TRBJ1-2; 11 bases are shared with TRBD1. Trimming cost V 5 bases and J 4 bases; bases outside gene matches: 9. Germline assignment: CDR1 MNHEY and CDR2 SVGAGI. The length of the CDR3 is 16 residues. The chain's CDR3 is CASSHTRTGGGYGYTF. CDR3 nucleotide sequence: TGTGCCAGCAGTCACACCCGGACAGGGGGCGGCTATGGCTACACCTTC.

This clonotype is deemed medium-sized (0.01 to 0.1%). The rearrangement uses TRBV7-8 and TRBJ2-7; D may match TRBD1 or TRBD2 (5 bases each). Trimming removed 3 bases from V and 9 bases from J, with 15 bases in between. This CDR3 comprises 13 residues. Germline CDR1 reads SGHVS; CDR2 reads FQNEAQ. The CDR3 DNA is TGTGCCAGCAGCTTCGCCGGGACCTCGGCGCAGTACTTC. It yields the protein CASSFAGTSAQYF.

This clonotype was counted many times. CDR3 nucleotides: TGTGCCAGCAGCGGCCAGGGGGGTCGACGCTACAATGAGCAGTTCTTC. It yields the protein CASSGQGGRRYNEQFF. This sequence joins TRBV11-2 and TRBJ2-1; D perhaps matches TRBD1 (7 bases). The CDR3 is made up of 16 amino acids. V gave up 5 bases and J gave up 3 bases, with 17 bases separating them. CDR1 SGHAT and CDR2 FQNNGV come from the germline V gene.

V gene TRBV5-1 combines with J gene TRBJ2-1, with 11 nucleotides matching TRBD2. CDR1 SGHRS and CDR2 YFSETQ come from the germline V gene. Losses at the gene ends were 5 bases for V and 6 bases for J; bases not matched to a gene: 7. The length of the CDR3 is 15 residues. CDR3 sequence: CASSLRLAGINEQFF. CDR3 coding DNA: TGCGCCAGCAGTCTAAGACTAGCGGGGATCAATGAGCAGTTCTTC.

About this clonotype itself: The limits of the CDR3 on the DNA are not certain, so only TCRdb's listed CDR3 is given. The genes are TRBV7-9 and TRBJ2-7; the D call of TRBD1 is as the table states it, not checked on the DNA. The germline CDR1 and CDR2 sequences are SEHNR and FQNEAQ (reference sequence). Inclusive of both ends, the CDR3 amounts to 14 amino acids. CDR3 loop: CASSWGGGAYEQHF.